This is a list of T cell receptor beta chains from one sample in a study of blood T cell repertoires in COVID-19. Sequencing was performed with immunoSEQ multiplex PCR; in TCRdb, only in-frame clones are kept and a portion is missing. The repertoire has around 310,000 clones, roughly 86% of them found once; the top ten carry less than 9.5%. Sequenced sample: PBMCs or T cells enriched from blood (not recorded which). The source is a woman aged 25 to 45 who had recovered from COVID-19. Both conserved end residues are part of each CDR3. A D gene is named only where the DNA matches it firmly. Some rows have no size entry. The others give once, few or many, or a class for an expanded clone.

TGTGCCAGCTCACTTACGGGGGATGCGGGCAATCAGCCCCAGCATTTT,CASSLTGDAGNQPQHF,TRBJ1-5,.,TRBV18,.
TGTGCCAGCAGCATAGGTCCGACCCTGAGGGATGGCTACACCTTC,CASSIGPTLRDGYTF,TRBJ1-2,.,TRBV9,.
TGTGCCAGCAGTTTATCCCCGGGAGGGCTTACAGATACGCAGTATTTT,CASSLSPGGLTDTQYF,TRBJ2-3,TRBD2,TRBV27,.
TGTGCCAGCAGGTTAACCGGGATCTCTGGAAACACCATATATTTT,CASRLTGISGNTIYF,TRBJ1-3,.,TRBV27,.
TGTGCCAGCAGAGGCGGGACTAGCATGTTGTTTACGGACGAGCAGTACTTC,CASRGGTSMLFTDEQYF,TRBJ2-7,TRBD2,TRBV27,.
TGTGCCAGCAGTGAGGGGCAGGGTTCAAACTATGGCTACACCTTC,CASSEGQGSNYGYTF,TRBJ1-2,.,TRBV2,.
TGTGCCAGCAGCGCGGGACAGGGTAATGAAAAACTGTTTTTT,CASSAGQGNEKLFF,TRBJ1-4,TRBD1,TRBV9,.
TGCAGTGTTAGTAGCGGGAGGGGCCGAGGGGACATTCAGTACTTC,CSVSSGRGRGDIQYF,TRBJ2-4,TRBD2,TRBV20-1,.
TGTGCCAGCAGTGTGGGCTTGGGCACTGAAGCTTTCTTT,CASSVGLGTEAFF,TRBJ1-1,.,TRBV2,.
TGTGCCAGCAGCTGGGATCCGGCGGGCGAGCAGTACTTC,CASSWDPAGEQYF,TRBJ2-7,.,TRBV7-6,.
TGTGCCAGCAGCTTGGTCCCGGGACAGGGCGGACTTAGCAATCAGCCCCAGCATTTT,CASSLVPGQGGLSNQPQHF,TRBJ1-5,TRBD1,TRBV5-8,.
TGTGCCAGCAGTGAAACCTTGGAGGCCGGGGAGCTGTTTTTT,CASSETLEAGELFF,TRBJ2-2,.,TRBV6-1,few
TGTGCCTGGAGTGCGGGGGGCGGACGGTGGGATCAGCCCCAGCATTTT,CAWSAGGGRWDQPQHF,TRBJ1-5,.,TRBV30,once
TGTGCCAGCAGTTTATCGGGGACAGGGGATGGCTACACCTTC,CASSLSGTGDGYTF,TRBJ1-2,TRBD1,TRBV27,.
TGTGCCATCAGGCCCGACAGCATGAACACTGAAGCTTTCTTT,CAIRPDSMNTEAFF,TRBJ1-1,.,TRBV10-3,.
TGTGCCAGCTCACCAATCCTGGACAGCAATGAGCAGTTCTTC,CASSPILDSNEQFF,TRBJ2-1,.,TRBV18,once
TGTGCCAGCAGCACATTCGACAGGGCGAAAAAAGAGACCCAGTACTTC,CASSTFDRAKKETQYF,TRBJ2-5,TRBD1,TRBV13,.
TGTGCCAGCAGTTCCGGTGACACCGGGGAGCTGTTTTTT,CASSSGDTGELFF,TRBJ2-2,.,TRBV12-3/TRBV12-4,once
TGTGCCAGCAGCCTGGGACCGCAGGGTTCACCCCTCCACTTT,CASSLGPQGSPLHF,TRBJ1-6,.,TRBV5-5,.
TGTGCCAGCAGCTTTATCCCTAGCGGGAGGTCAGAGACCCAGTACTTC,CASSFIPSGRSETQYF,TRBJ2-5,TRBD2,TRBV11-2,.
TGTGCCAGTAGTCCCCATCAGGGTAGGGCTAGCGGGAGGCTCTACGAGCAGTACTTC,CASSPHQGRASGRLYEQYF,TRBJ2-7,TRBD2,TRBV19,many
TGTGCCAGCAGTCTAGCGGGAGCAGAGACCCAGTACTTC,CASSLAGAETQYF,TRBJ2-5,TRBD2,TRBV7-9,.
TGTGCCACCAGTCGACAGTGGAATTCACCCCTCCACTTT,CATSRQWNSPLHF,TRBJ1-6,.,TRBV24-1,.
TGTGCCAGCTCACCGCTGGCACTAGCGGCTGGGGCCAACGTCCTGACTTTC,CASSPLALAAGANVLTF,TRBJ2-6,TRBD2,TRBV18,once
TGTGCCAGCAGCTCGGACACAGCTAACTATGGCTACACCTTC,CASSSDTANYGYTF,TRBJ1-2,.,TRBV13,.